These 9 T cell receptor beta chains originate from one sample sequenced in a study of blood T cell repertoires in COVID-19 (dated by TCRdb to 2020 to 2022). Library prep was done by the immunoSEQ multiplex PCR assay. The table was pulled from immuneACCESS by TCRdb, which kept in-frame rearrangements only. Such tables lose some clones; where checked, under half of the loss comes from unresolved V genes, and the rest has no known cause. The sample records around 470,000 clones, roughly 89% of which are singletons. The ten largest make up 0.9% of the sample. The sample was peripheral blood. The source of these receptors is a man aged 18 to 30 with COVID-19, enrolled during active disease.

The CDR3 sequence is CASSTGGEGFSNQPQHF. CDR3 sequence (DNA): TGTGCCAGTAGTACAGGGGGCGAGGGGTTTAGCAATCAGCCCCAGCATTTT. V and J are TRBV19 and TRBJ1-5, with 8 bases fitting TRBD1. J lost 0 bases, V lost 4 bases, and 8 bases had no gene match. The CDR3 runs to 17 residues. Germline CDR1 reads LNHDA; CDR2 reads SQIVND (reference sequence).

This sequence joins TRBV18 and TRBJ1-5, with a weak D call TRBD1 (6 bases). The V gene lost 2 bases and the J gene lost 7 bases, with 9 bases spanning the gap. Per germline, CDR1 KGHSH and CDR2 LQKENI. The CDR3 length is 13 residues. CDR3 in amino acids: CASSPGGWQPQHF. The CDR3 DNA reads TGTGCCAGCTCACCAGGGGGCTGGCAGCCCCAGCATTTT.

In this sample, this clone turned up once. This rearrangement joins TRBV7-9 to TRBJ2-1; tentatively, D is TRBD2 (5 bases). With 5 bases removed from V and 1 base from J, the gap between germline ends came to 9 bases. This CDR3 is 14 amino acids long. Germline lookup yields CDR1 SEHNR and CDR2 FQNEAQ (reference sequence). CDR3 amino acids: CASSSRLSYNEQFF. DNA for the CDR3: TGTGCCAGCAGCAGTAGACTATCCTACAATGAGCAGTTCTTC.

This clone was picked up a small number of times. The V and J genes are TRBV9 and TRBJ2-3; 8 bases are a match to TRBD2. With 4 bases clipped from V and 6 bases from J, the junction kept 10 bases outside the gene matches. CDR1 is SGDLS, CDR2 YYNGEE, per germline. This CDR3 has 15 amino acids. This chain's CDR3 is CASSSGLAPPDTQYF. For the CDR3, the DNA is TGTGCCAGCAGCTCCGGACTAGCCCCCCCTGATACGCAGTATTTT.

The rearrangement uses TRBV7-6 and TRBJ2-3; 7 positions agree with TRBD1. The junction had 4 bases not matched to a gene; V was cut back by 1 base and J by 0 bases. CDR3 length: 16 amino acids. Germline V CDR1 and CDR2: SGHVS, FNYEAQ. The CDR3: CASSLGSGGSTDTQYF. The CDR3 region has the DNA TGTGCCAGCAGCTTAGGCTCAGGGGGAAGCACAGATACGCAGTATTTT.

The V and J genes are TRBV7-8 and TRBJ2-3; 15 nucleotides agree with TRBD2. V gave up 4 bases and J gave up 4 bases; unmatched junction bases: 3. CDR1 is SGHVS and CDR2 is FQNEAQ in the germline V gene. CDR3 length: 16 residues. Written as DNA, the CDR3 is TGTGCCAGCAGCTCCGGGACTAGCGGGGGGTCAGATACGCAGTATTTT. This translates into CASSSGTSGGSDTQYF.

This sequence joins TRBV19 and TRBJ2-3; 9 positions match TRBD2. This CDR3 has 15 amino acids. Germline trimming cut 4 bases from V and 3 bases from J; bases unmatched to any gene: 5. Per the germline V gene, CDR1 is LNHDA and CDR2 is SQIVND (reference sequence). CDR3 loop: CASSTSAGGTDTQYF. The CDR3, as DNA: TGTGCCAGTAGTACCTCAGCGGGAGGAACAGATACGCAGTATTTT.

V is TRBV7-2 and J is TRBJ2-5; TRBD2 agrees at 9 bases. This CDR3 has 16 residues. Per the germline V gene, CDR1 is SGHTA and CDR2 is FQGNSA. Trimming took 5 bases from V and 5 from J; bases not matched to a gene: 12. DNA of the CDR3: TGTGCCAGCAGCGACTTTGGGCGGGGGGGCCCCGAGACCCAGTACTTC. Amino acid sequence: CASSDFGRGGPETQYF.

V is TRBV6-1 and J is TRBJ1-6, with D possibly being TRBD1 (5 bases). CDR1 MNHNS and CDR2 SASEGT come from the germline V gene. The CDR3 consists of 15 residues. V was clipped by 3 bases and J by 6 bases, with 12 bases between them. CDR3 nucleotides: TGTGCCAGCAGTGAGGCAGGGCGTGCTAATTCACCCCTCCACTTT. Translation gives CASSEAGRANSPLHF.